This TCR beta chain comes out of a study of cytomegalovirus exposure and HLA in healthy donors. General study findings and limits: Links to common viral pathogens appeared, in a later analysis, for several of the most significant clusters. Investigators reported 150 to 200 TCR beta chains as tied to cytomegalovirus. Most subjects had HLA-A and HLA-B alleles reportedly predicted accurately by TCR beta sequences.

This CDR3 region has 16 residues. The germline V gene encodes CDR1 MNHEY and CDR2 SVGAGI. The germline V and J ends were trimmed by 2 bases and 2 bases, with 13 bases remaining between them. As for this clone: What it binds is not known.

The PCR contained 60 Vbeta and 13 Jbeta primers. This table comes from immunoSEQ multiplex PCR, and its TCRdb copy is limited to in-frame clones, with some not included. The table records more than 150,000 clones, 60% to 80% of them present only once. The sequence came from a woman in her 40s in good health and CMV-seropositive. This rearrangement joins TRBV6-5 to TRBJ2-1; the D gene is possibly TRBD1 (6 bases). Sequences were obtained from PBMCs. CDR3 in DNA: TGTGCCAGCAGTTACAGTAGGACAGCACCCTACAATGAGCAGTTCTTC. This encodes CASSYSRTAPYNEQFF.